A selection of T cell receptor beta chains follows, all from one sample in a study of CD8 T cells in Susac syndrome. One entry per CDR3 protein results from TCRdb running MiXCR on the immunoSEQ multiplex PCR reads. The sample has around 130,000 distinct CDR3 sequences, around 90% seen once. The sequenced sample consisted of CD8+ T cells from PBMCs. These receptors came from a human donor with multiple sclerosis. The CDR3 runs from the conserved cysteine through the conserved F or W. The order of the fields is V gene, clone size, D gene, J gene, CDR3 DNA, CDR3 protein. D genes are given only for firm matches. Clone size appears in some rows only: once, few, many, or a class for an expanded clone.

>TRBV14|NA|TRBD1|TRBJ2-2
TGTGCCAGCAGCCCTTCTTTGTTTCGGGACAGAAACACCGGGGAGCTGTTTTTT
CASSPSLFRDRNTGELFF
>TRBV12-3/TRBV12-4|NA|NA|TRBJ2-5
TGTGCCAGCAGCCCCAGGTCCTACCAGACCCAGTACTTC
CASSPRSYQTQYF
>TRBV7-8|NA|NA|TRBJ2-2
TGTGCCAGCAGCCCCCCTGGGAGCGGGACAACCGGGGAGCTGTTTTTT
CASSPPGSGTTGELFF
>TRBV7-9|NA|NA|TRBJ2-7
TGTGCCAGCAGGCGGGACCACTACGAGCAGTACTTC
CASRRDHYEQYF
>TRBV13|NA|TRBD2|TRBJ2-7
TGTGCCAGCAGCTCGTGGGGGACTAGCGGGAGCGAGCAGTACTTC
CASSSWGTSGSEQYF
>TRBV4-1|NA|NA|TRBJ2-2
TGCGCCAGCAGCCTCCTACTAGCCGGGGAGCTGTTTTTT
CASSLLLAGELFF
>TRBV29-1|NA|NA|TRBJ2-3
TGCAGCGTCACCACATGGGCCCCCTTGGATACAGATACGCAGTATTTT
CSVTTWAPLDTDTQYF
>TRBV5-6|NA|NA|TRBJ1-2
TGTGCCAGCAGCCCGCGCGTCGGGTATGGCTACACCTTC
CASSPRVGYGYTF
>TRBV13|NA|NA|TRBJ2-7
TGTGCCAGCAGCCTTACACCCCAGGGCGAGCAGTACTTC
CASSLTPQGEQYF
>TRBV11-2|once|NA|TRBJ1-4
TGTGCCAGCAGCTCCCGCGGGGCGATTTTGGAAAAACTGTTTTTT
CASSSRGAILEKLFF
>TRBV10-3|NA|NA|TRBJ2-7
TGTGCCATCAGTGAGTCGGGCGAATCCTACGAGCAGTACTTC
CAISESGESYEQYF
>TRBV29-1|NA|NA|TRBJ1-2
TGCAGCGTTGAAGGACTGTCCTATGGCTACACCTTC
CSVEGLSYGYTF
>TRBV5-1|NA|TRBD1|TRBJ1-2
TGCGCCAGCAGCGACGATCGGGACAGGCACTATGGCTACACCTTC
CASSDDRDRHYGYTF
>TRBV9|NA|NA|TRBJ2-5
TGTGCCAGCAGCCCGCACAGCGGAGCCGAGACCCAGTACTTC
CASSPHSGAETQYF
>TRBV29-1|NA|NA|TRBJ2-3
TGCAGCGTTGAAGGGCGGCGGGGCGCAGATACGCAGTATTTT
CSVEGRRGADTQYF
>TRBV23-1|NA|NA|TRBJ2-7
TGCGCCAGCAGTCAAACCCGAGACAGGTACGAGCAGTACTTC
CASSQTRDRYEQYF
>TRBV29-1|NA|NA|TRBJ2-2
TGCAGCGTTGAAGGCAGGGAGATCGGGGAGCTGTTTTTT
CSVEGREIGELFF
>TRBV5-6|few|NA|TRBJ1-1
TGTGCCAGCAGCTTGGGCGGACTGAACACTGAAGCTTTCTTT
CASSLGGLNTEAFF
>TRBV30|NA|TRBD1|TRBJ2-2
TGTGCCTGGACTAACAGGGGTGACACCGGGGAGCTGTTTTTT
CAWTNRGDTGELFF
>TRBV27|NA|NA|TRBJ1-6
TGTGCCAGCACCACATCGGACTCACCCCTCCACTTT
CASTTSDSPLHF
>TRBV7-9|NA|NA|TRBJ1-5
TGTGCCAGCAGCCCGTCGGCAGGGCCTTTGGGGCAGCCCCAGCATTTT
CASSPSAGPLGQPQHF
>TRBV19|NA|TRBD2|TRBJ2-1
TGTGCCAGTAGCGGGAGGCTCCATGAGCAGTTCTTC
CASSGRLHEQFF
>TRBV7-2|NA|NA|TRBJ2-7
TGTGCCAGCAGGCCGGGTCTGAACCACGAGCAGTACTTC
CASRPGLNHEQYF
>TRBV2|NA|NA|TRBJ1-1
TGTGCCAGCATTCTGGGACCGATGAAGAGCTTCTTT
CASILGPMKSFF
>TRBV30|NA|NA|TRBJ1-1
TGTGCCTGGACTCTGGGGGACACTGAAGCTTTCTTT
CAWTLGDTEAFF